The rows below give T cell receptor beta chains drawn from one sample of a study of T-cell memory formation after mild COVID-19. TCRdb analysed the 5' RACE reads with MiXCR anew, one entry per CDR3 protein. The sample records fewer than 150,000 distinct CDR3 sequences, approximately 6.2% being singletons. Sequences were obtained from PBMCs or a T cell subset sorted from them (not recorded which). These receptors were taken from an adult woman who had mild COVID-19 (a few samples of this study predate the infection). Cell type and time point are not known. Both conserved end residues are part of each CDR3. A D gene is named only where the DNA matches it firmly. The size field is filled for only some rows; it gives once, few, many or a size class.

v_gene,abundance,d_gene,j_gene,CDR3aa,CDR3nt
TRBV7-9,many,-,TRBJ1-1,CASSLKGSDTEAFF,TGTGCCAGCAGCTTAAAGGGGTCGGACACTGAAGCTTTCTTT
TRBV12-3/TRBV12-4,few,-,TRBJ2-1,CVIGALDYNEQFF,TGTGTAATTGGCGCGCTAGACTACAATGAGCAGTTCTTC
TRBV7-3,few,-,TRBJ2-2,CASSPGDTANTGELFF,TGTGCCAGCAGCCCAGGGGACACTGCGAACACCGGGGAGCTGTTTTTT
TRBV14,few,-,TRBJ2-1,CASSQSRWEGEFF,TGTGCCAGCAGCCAATCCAGGTGGGAGGGGGAGTTCTTC
TRBV7-2,many,-,TRBJ1-2,CASSLEHGLNYGYTF,TGTGCCAGCAGCTTAGAGCACGGCCTTAACTATGGCTACACCTTC
TRBV4-1,-,TRBD1,TRBJ1-1,CASSQVGRGQGTEAFF,TGCGCCAGCAGCCAAGTCGGCAGGGGGCAGGGGACTGAAGCTTTCTTT
TRBV18,-,TRBD1,TRBJ2-6,CASSPRQGGANVLTF,TGTGCCAGCTCACCTCGACAGGGGGGGGCCAACGTCCTGACTTTC
TRBV7-8,few,-,TRBJ1-6,CASSSQGGTGGGTLHF,TGTGCCAGCAGCTCCCAAGGGGGGACTGGGGGTGGGACCCTCCACTTT
TRBV24-1,few,TRBD2,TRBJ2-5,CATSDYGSGISGTTQYF,TGTGCCACCAGTGATTATGGTAGCGGGATCAGCGGGACGACCCAGTACTTC
TRBV2,few,-,TRBJ1-1,CASSMTEVTEAFF,TGTGCCAGCAGTATGACCGAGGTTACTGAAGCTTTCTTT
TRBV5-6,few,-,TRBJ1-3,CASSFGHFSGNTIYF,TGTGCCAGCAGCTTCGGACACTTCTCTGGAAACACCATATATTTT
TRBV4-1,few,-,TRBJ1-5,CASSQDATVSNQPQHF,TGCGCCAGCAGCCAAGATGCTACGGTTAGCAATCAGCCCCAGCATTTT
TRBV2,-,TRBD2,TRBJ2-5,CASSPGTSAYQETQYF,TGTGCCAGCAGCCCCGGGACTAGCGCGTACCAAGAGACCCAGTACTTC
TRBV20-1,-,TRBD2,TRBJ2-1,CSAYRTSGLNVNEQFF,TGCAGTGCTTATAGGACTAGCGGGCTTAACGTCAATGAGCAGTTCTTC
TRBV5-1,many,-,TRBJ1-5,CASSLDGGGNQPQHF,TGCGCCAGCAGCTTGGACGGGGGTGGCAATCAGCCCCAGCATTTT
TRBV19,-,-,TRBJ2-7,CASSNEGNYEQYF,TGTGCCAGTAGTAATGAAGGGAACTACGAGCAGTACTTC
TRBV5-1,-,-,TRBJ1-6,CASSPWTTRDSPLHF,TGCGCCAGCAGCCCCTGGACCACTAGGGATTCACCCCTCCACTTT
TRBV5-1,many,-,TRBJ2-3,CASSWDRRLALQYF,TGCGCCAGCAGCTGGGACCGGAGACTTGCGTTGCAGTATTTT
TRBV7-6,many,-,TRBJ2-5,CASSPRSETQYF,TGTGCCAGCAGCCCCAGGAGTGAGACCCAGTACTTC
TRBV18,-,-,TRBJ1-4,CASSQQGDNEKLFF,TGTGCCAGCTCACAGCAGGGAGACAATGAAAAACTGTTTTTT
TRBV4-3,few,-,TRBJ1-6,CASSQDPSSYNSPLHF,TGCGCCAGCAGCCAAGATCCGAGCTCCTATAATTCACCCCTCCACTTT
TRBV6-5,few,TRBD2,TRBJ2-3,CASSYHGGGTDTQYF,TGTGCCAGCAGTTACCACGGGGGGGGAACAGATACGCAGTATTTT
TRBV3-1,-,-,TRBJ2-3,CASSLQRAEEAGTDTQYF,TGTGCCAGCAGCCTCCAACGGGCCGAAGAAGCGGGCACAGATACGCAGTATTTT
TRBV5-1,few,-,TRBJ2-3,CASSLAGGGLRTDTQYF,TGCGCCAGCAGCTTGGCGGGGGGCGGCCTACGCACAGATACGCAGTATTTT
TRBV24-1,-,TRBD1,TRBJ1-3,CATSDSRTGISGNTIYF,TGTGCCACCAGTGATTCACGGACAGGGATCTCTGGAAACACCATATATTTT
TRBV20-1,-,TRBD2,TRBJ2-5,CSARTSGRADTQYF,TGCAGTGCTCGGACTAGCGGGAGGGCCGACACCCAGTACTTC
TRBV18,-,-,TRBJ2-7,CASSPPTSAYEQYF,TGTGCCAGCTCACCACCCACGTCAGCATACGAGCAGTACTTC
TRBV29-1,-,TRBD1,TRBJ1-5,CSVEARQGARQPQHF,TGCAGCGTTGAGGCCCGACAGGGGGCGAGGCAGCCCCAGCATTTT
TRBV7-2,-,TRBD2,TRBJ2-1,CASSAGTSGSTQFF,TGTGCCAGCAGCGCCGGGACTAGCGGGAGTACGCAGTTCTTC
TRBV5-1,few,-,TRBJ2-5,CASRTATTQETQYF,TGCGCCAGTAGGACAGCAACAACCCAAGAGACCCAGTACTTC
TRBV7-8,many,-,TRBJ1-1,CASSLDGGLEAFF,TGTGCCAGCAGTTTGGACGGGGGTCTTGAAGCTTTCTTT
TRBV11-2,-,-,TRBJ1-1,CASSLGQGMMNTEAFF,TGTGCCAGCAGCTTAGGGCAGGGGATGATGAACACTGAAGCTTTCTTT
TRBV24-1,once,-,TRBJ2-1,CATSGSVYNEQFF,TGTGCCACCAGTGGATCCGTCTACAATGAGCAGTTCTTC
TRBV7-9,-,-,TRBJ2-1,CASSIGSSYNEQFF,TGTGCCAGCAGTATAGGGAGCTCCTACAATGAGCAGTTCTTC
TRBV2,-,-,TRBJ2-3,CASRLSHTQYF,TGTGCCAGCAGGTTGAGCCATACGCAGTATTTT
TRBV5-6,-,TRBD1,TRBJ2-3,CASSLAGTASPDTQYF,TGTGCCAGCAGCTTGGCAGGGACAGCTTCCCCGGATACGCAGTATTTT
TRBV9,many,TRBD2,TRBJ2-3,CASSVDSGIVDTQYF,TGTGCCAGCAGCGTAGATAGCGGGATCGTAGATACGCAGTATTTT
TRBV30,once,-,TRBJ2-3,CAWFPGSAPYGAQYF,TGTGCCTGGTTCCCGGGCTCCGCTCCTTACGGAGCGCAGTATTTT
TRBV5-1,-,TRBD1,TRBJ2-3,CASSSAGQGRDTQYF,TGCGCCAGCAGCTCGGCGGGACAGGGACGGGATACGCAGTATTTT
TRBV5-4,many,-,TRBJ1-1,CASSSDWGLSPNTEAFF,TGTGCCAGCAGCTCCGATTGGGGTTTGTCACCGAACACTGAAGCTTTCTTT
TRBV7-2,-,-,TRBJ2-1,CASSLATGREFF,TGTGCCAGCAGCTTAGCGACCGGGAGAGAGTTCTTC
TRBV4-1,few,TRBD2,TRBJ2-5,CASSQLGLAGETQYF,TGCGCCAGCAGCCAATTGGGACTAGCTGGGGAGACCCAGTACTTC
TRBV9,few,-,TRBJ1-1,CASSPPPWVRENTEAFF,TGTGCCAGCAGCCCTCCCCCCTGGGTCCGAGAGAACACTGAAGCTTTCTTT